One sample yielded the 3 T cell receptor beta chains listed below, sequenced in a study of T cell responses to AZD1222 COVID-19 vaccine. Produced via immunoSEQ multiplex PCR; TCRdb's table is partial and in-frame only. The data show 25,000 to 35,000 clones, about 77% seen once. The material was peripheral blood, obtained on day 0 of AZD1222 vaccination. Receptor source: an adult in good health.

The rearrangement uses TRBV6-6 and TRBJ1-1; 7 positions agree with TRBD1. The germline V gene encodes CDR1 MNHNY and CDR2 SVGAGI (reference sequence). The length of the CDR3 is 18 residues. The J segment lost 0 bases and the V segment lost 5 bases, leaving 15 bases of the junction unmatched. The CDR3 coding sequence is TGTGCCAGCAGTCCCTCTGGCGGGACAGTACGGTTGAACACTGAAGCTTTCTTT. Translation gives CASSPSGGTVRLNTEAFF.

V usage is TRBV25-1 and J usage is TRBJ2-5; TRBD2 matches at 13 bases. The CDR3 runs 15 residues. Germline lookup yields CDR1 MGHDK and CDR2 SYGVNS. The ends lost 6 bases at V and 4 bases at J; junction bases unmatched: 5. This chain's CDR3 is CASRGGLAGVETQYF. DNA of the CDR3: TGTGCCAGCAGAGGTGGACTAGCGGGAGTAGAGACCCAGTACTTC.

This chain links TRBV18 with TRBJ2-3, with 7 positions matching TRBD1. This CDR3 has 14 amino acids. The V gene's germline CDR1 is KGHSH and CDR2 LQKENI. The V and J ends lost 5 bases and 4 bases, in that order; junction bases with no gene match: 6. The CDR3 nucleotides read TGTGCCAGCTCAACCGCCCAGGGGGCAGATACGCAGTATTTT. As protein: CASSTAQGADTQYF.